This is a list of T cell receptor beta chains from one sample in a study of PD-1 blockade in classical Hodgkin lymphoma. Only in-frame clones appear in the TCRdb table, and some are missing; sequencing was by immunoSEQ multiplex PCR. The sample has around 30,000 clones; around nine tenths are singletons. The sequencing sample was made of CD4+ T cells from blood. The receptors originated from a human donor with classical Hodgkin lymphoma. Both conserved end residues are part of each CDR3. A D gene is named only where the DNA matches it firmly. Clone sizes are given selectively: once, few, many, or a class where the clone is expanded.

d_gene: TRBD1; v_gene: TRBV5-1; j_gene: TRBJ1-5; abundance: NA; CDR3aa: CASSLDGQGGQPQHF; CDR3nt: TGCGCCAGCAGCTTGGATGGACAGGGCGGTCAGCCCCAGCATTTT
d_gene: NA; v_gene: TRBV18; j_gene: TRBJ1-5; abundance: NA; CDR3aa: CASSGGGDQPQHF; CDR3nt: TGTGCCAGCTCAGGGGGCGGTGATCAGCCCCAGCATTTT
d_gene: TRBD1; v_gene: TRBV30; j_gene: TRBJ1-1; abundance: NA; CDR3aa: CAWSVWPSLAGQPQAWGTEAFF; CDR3nt: TGTGCCTGGAGTGTTTGGCCGTCCTTAGCGGGACAGCCCCAAGCCTGGGGCACTGAAGCTTTCTTT
d_gene: NA; v_gene: TRBV7-2; j_gene: TRBJ2-3; abundance: NA; CDR3aa: CASSSGFPDTQYF; CDR3nt: TGTGCCAGCAGCTCAGGATTTCCAGATACGCAGTATTTT
d_gene: NA; v_gene: TRBV19; j_gene: TRBJ1-2; abundance: NA; CDR3aa: CASSIEPGMGYGYTF; CDR3nt: TGTGCCAGTAGTATAGAGCCCGGGATGGGGTATGGCTACACCTTC
d_gene: NA; v_gene: TRBV6-5; j_gene: TRBJ1-5; abundance: NA; CDR3aa: CASSSTRDYGNQPQHF; CDR3nt: TGTGCCAGCAGTTCCACACGAGACTATGGCAATCAGCCCCAGCATTTT
d_gene: TRBD2; v_gene: TRBV15; j_gene: TRBJ2-1; abundance: NA; CDR3aa: CATRGGLADSYNEQFF; CDR3nt: TGTGCCACCAGAGGGGGACTAGCGGACTCCTACAATGAGCAGTTCTTC
d_gene: NA; v_gene: TRBV11-2; j_gene: TRBJ2-2; abundance: NA; CDR3aa: CASSLAWVSYTGELFF; CDR3nt: TGTGCCAGCAGCTTGGCTTGGGTCTCTTACACCGGGGAGCTGTTTTTT
d_gene: NA; v_gene: TRBV10-3; j_gene: TRBJ2-3; abundance: NA; CDR3aa: CAISAGGGQSQYF; CDR3nt: TGTGCCATCAGCGCTGGGGGGGGACAGAGCCAGTATTTT
d_gene: TRBD2; v_gene: TRBV19; j_gene: TRBJ2-1; abundance: NA; CDR3aa: CASKWTSGILEQFF; CDR3nt: TGTGCCAGTAAATGGACTAGCGGGATCCTTGAGCAGTTCTTC
d_gene: TRBD1; v_gene: TRBV18; j_gene: TRBJ1-2; abundance: few; CDR3aa: CASSPSTGWFGYTF; CDR3nt: TGTGCCAGCTCACCCTCGACAGGGTGGTTTGGCTACACCTTC
d_gene: NA; v_gene: TRBV5-8; j_gene: TRBJ1-1; abundance: NA; CDR3aa: CASSLGQGRGRTEAFF; CDR3nt: TGTGCCAGCAGCTTGGGGCAGGGAAGGGGAAGGACTGAAGCTTTCTTT
d_gene: NA; v_gene: TRBV10-1; j_gene: TRBJ2-2; abundance: NA; CDR3aa: CASSDLGRGDTGELFF; CDR3nt: TGCGCCAGCAGTGACCTTGGCAGGGGGGACACCGGGGAGCTGTTTTTT
d_gene: NA; v_gene: TRBV5-4; j_gene: TRBJ2-1; abundance: NA; CDR3aa: CASSPGTVYNEQFF; CDR3nt: TGTGCCAGCAGCCCCGGGACCGTCTACAATGAGCAGTTCTTC
d_gene: TRBD1; v_gene: TRBV4-3; j_gene: TRBJ2-5; abundance: NA; CDR3aa: CASSQSEDRAQYF; CDR3nt: TGCGCCAGCAGCCAATCCGAGGACAGGGCCCAGTACTTC
d_gene: NA; v_gene: TRBV7-9; j_gene: TRBJ1-2; abundance: few; CDR3aa: CASSPGTYGYTF; CDR3nt: TGTGCCAGCAGCCCAGGGACCTATGGCTACACCTTC
d_gene: NA; v_gene: TRBV18; j_gene: TRBJ2-5; abundance: NA; CDR3aa: CASSQGETQYF; CDR3nt: TGTGCCAGCTCCCAAGGGGAGACCCAGTACTTC
d_gene: TRBD1; v_gene: TRBV6-6; j_gene: TRBJ1-2; abundance: NA; CDR3aa: CASSSDRDYGYTF; CDR3nt: TGTGCCAGCAGCTCCGACAGGGACTATGGCTACACCTTC
d_gene: NA; v_gene: TRBV13; j_gene: TRBJ1-2; abundance: NA; CDR3aa: CASSFGDSRTYNYGYTF; CDR3nt: TGTGCCAGCAGCTTTGGGGACTCCCGTACCTATAACTATGGCTACACCTTC
d_gene: NA; v_gene: TRBV30; j_gene: TRBJ1-3; abundance: NA; CDR3aa: CAWSVRSGYTGNTIYF; CDR3nt: TGTGCCTGGAGTGTAAGAAGCGGGTACACTGGAAACACCATATATTTT
d_gene: NA; v_gene: TRBV5-4; j_gene: TRBJ2-3; abundance: NA; CDR3aa: CASSLSTDTQYF; CDR3nt: TGTGCCAGCAGCCTAAGCACAGATACGCAGTATTTT
d_gene: NA; v_gene: TRBV2; j_gene: TRBJ2-5; abundance: NA; CDR3aa: CASRVSPQRTEKGTQYF; CDR3nt: TGTGCCAGCAGGGTCTCCCCACAACGGACAGAAAAAGGGACCCAGTACTTC
d_gene: NA; v_gene: TRBV2; j_gene: TRBJ1-6; abundance: once; CDR3aa: CASSNPDRSSYNSPLHF; CDR3nt: TGTGCCAGCAGTAACCCTGACAGAAGCTCCTATAATTCACCCCTCCACTTT
d_gene: NA; v_gene: TRBV7-2; j_gene: TRBJ1-5; abundance: once; CDR3aa: CASSRAAGWSNQPQHF; CDR3nt: TGTGCCAGCAGCAGAGCCGCAGGCTGGAGCAATCAGCCCCAGCATTTT
d_gene: NA; v_gene: TRBV20-1; j_gene: TRBJ2-2; abundance: NA; CDR3aa: CSAGVGELFF; CDR3nt: TGCAGTGCAGGAGTAGGGGAGCTGTTTTTT
d_gene: NA; v_gene: TRBV25-1; j_gene: TRBJ2-1; abundance: NA; CDR3aa: CASSTSRTTNEQFF; CDR3nt: TGTGCCAGCAGTACGTCCAGGACTACAAATGAGCAGTTCTTC
d_gene: NA; v_gene: TRBV5-4; j_gene: TRBJ1-1; abundance: once; CDR3aa: CASSLGHGRDTEAFF; CDR3nt: TGTGCCAGCAGCTTGGGGCACGGGAGGGACACTGAAGCTTTCTTT
d_gene: NA; v_gene: TRBV6-6; j_gene: TRBJ2-3; abundance: NA; CDR3aa: CASSRLVRTDTQYF; CDR3nt: TGTGCCAGCAGCAGACTCGTTAGAACAGATACGCAGTATTTT
d_gene: NA; v_gene: TRBV29-1; j_gene: TRBJ1-2; abundance: once; CDR3aa: CSGGDVANYGYTF; CDR3nt: TGCAGCGGAGGGGACGTAGCTAACTATGGCTACACCTTC
d_gene: NA; v_gene: TRBV9; j_gene: TRBJ1-3; abundance: NA; CDR3aa: CASSGGDSGNTIYF; CDR3nt: TGTGCCAGCAGCGGGGGTGACTCTGGAAACACCATATATTTT
d_gene: NA; v_gene: TRBV5-1; j_gene: TRBJ1-1; abundance: NA; CDR3aa: CASSPRLQGTNTEAFF; CDR3nt: TGCGCCAGCAGCCCGAGACTCCAAGGGACGAACACTGAAGCTTTCTTT
d_gene: TRBD1; v_gene: TRBV18; j_gene: TRBJ2-5; abundance: NA; CDR3aa: CASSPSTGGQETQYF; CDR3nt: TGTGCCAGCTCACCATCGACAGGGGGACAAGAGACCCAGTACTTC
d_gene: NA; v_gene: TRBV28; j_gene: TRBJ1-1; abundance: NA; CDR3aa: CASSFEGRAAFF; CDR3nt: TGTGCCAGCAGCTTCGAGGGACGAGCAGCTTTCTTT
d_gene: TRBD2; v_gene: TRBV28; j_gene: TRBJ2-1; abundance: NA; CDR3aa: CASTPLSGSSYNEQFF; CDR3nt: TGTGCCAGTACCCCCTTAAGCGGGAGCTCCTACAATGAGCAGTTCTTC
d_gene: NA; v_gene: TRBV7-2; j_gene: TRBJ1-3; abundance: once; CDR3aa: CASSLDQTARNTIYF; CDR3nt: TGTGCCAGCAGCTTAGACCAGACTGCCCGTAACACCATATATTTT
d_gene: NA; v_gene: TRBV5-4; j_gene: TRBJ2-6; abundance: NA; CDR3aa: CASSLVAGSGANVLTF; CDR3nt: TGTGCCAGCAGTTTGGTGGCTGGCTCTGGGGCCAACGTCCTGACTTTC
d_gene: NA; v_gene: TRBV30; j_gene: TRBJ1-4; abundance: NA; CDR3aa: CAWSGPVEKLFF; CDR3nt: TGTGCCTGGAGTGGTCCCGTTGAAAAACTGTTTTTT
d_gene: NA; v_gene: TRBV11-2; j_gene: TRBJ2-7; abundance: NA; CDR3aa: CASSPALGLNLGEQYF; CDR3nt: TGTGCCAGCAGCCCAGCCCTCGGACTCAACCTGGGGGAGCAGTACTTC
d_gene: NA; v_gene: TRBV21-1; j_gene: TRBJ2-7; abundance: NA; CDR3aa: CASSKVTGYEQYF; CDR3nt: TGTGCCAGCAGCAAAGTAACGGGCTACGAGCAGTACTTC
d_gene: NA; v_gene: TRBV7-9; j_gene: TRBJ2-3; abundance: NA; CDR3aa: CASSSSRGTDTQYF; CDR3nt: TGTGCCAGCAGCTCCTCGCGGGGAACAGATACGCAGTATTTT
d_gene: TRBD1; v_gene: TRBV9; j_gene: TRBJ1-2; abundance: NA; CDR3aa: CASSPRGRGGYTF; CDR3nt: TGTGCCAGCAGCCCCAGGGGGAGGGGTGGCTACACCTTC
d_gene: NA; v_gene: TRBV6-5; j_gene: TRBJ1-4; abundance: NA; CDR3aa: CASRYEGATNEKLFF; CDR3nt: TGTGCCAGCAGATACGAGGGTGCAACTAATGAAAAACTGTTTTTT
d_gene: NA; v_gene: TRBV30; j_gene: TRBJ2-7; abundance: NA; CDR3aa: CAWNTDHGSEQYF; CDR3nt: TGTGCCTGGAACACGGACCACGGCAGCGAGCAGTACTTC
d_gene: NA; v_gene: TRBV7-2; j_gene: TRBJ2-3; abundance: NA; CDR3aa: CASSLDRLSTDTQYF; CDR3nt: TGTGCCAGCAGCTTAGACAGGCTTAGCACAGATACGCAGTATTTT
d_gene: NA; v_gene: TRBV9; j_gene: TRBJ2-7; abundance: NA; CDR3aa: CASSPQLDSYEQYF; CDR3nt: TGTGCCAGCAGCCCGCAACTAGATTCCTACGAGCAGTACTTC
d_gene: TRBD1; v_gene: TRBV2; j_gene: TRBJ2-5; abundance: NA; CDR3aa: CASRGDRSQETQYF; CDR3nt: TGTGCCAGCAGAGGGGACAGAAGCCAAGAGACCCAGTACTTC
d_gene: TRBD1; v_gene: TRBV4-1; j_gene: TRBJ1-5; abundance: once; CDR3aa: CASSLRDSQPQHF; CDR3nt: TGCGCCAGCAGCCTCCGGGACAGTCAACCCCAGCATTTT
d_gene: NA; v_gene: TRBV7-6; j_gene: TRBJ2-7; abundance: NA; CDR3aa: CASSSVADSYEQYF; CDR3nt: TGTGCCAGCAGCTCCGTGGCAGACTCCTACGAGCAGTACTTC
d_gene: NA; v_gene: TRBV30; j_gene: TRBJ1-2; abundance: NA; CDR3aa: CAWLVRDGYTF; CDR3nt: TGTGCCTGGCTGGTAAGGGATGGCTACACCTTC
d_gene: TRBD2; v_gene: TRBV10-3; j_gene: TRBJ2-1; abundance: NA; CDR3aa: CAISDSLAGGPYNEQFF; CDR3nt: TGTGCCATCAGTGACAGTCTAGCGGGGGGCCCCTACAATGAGCAGTTCTTC
d_gene: TRBD2; v_gene: TRBV7-9; j_gene: TRBJ2-7; abundance: NA; CDR3aa: CASSLWEGEQYF; CDR3nt: TGTGCCAGCAGCTTATGGGAGGGCGAGCAGTACTTC
d_gene: TRBD2; v_gene: TRBV9; j_gene: TRBJ2-5; abundance: NA; CDR3aa: CASSPGGYDHTETQYF; CDR3nt: TGTGCCAGCAGCCCGGGGGGGTACGATCATACAGAGACCCAGTACTTC
d_gene: TRBD1; v_gene: TRBV18; j_gene: TRBJ1-1; abundance: NA; CDR3aa: CASSLAPTGAMAEAFF; CDR3nt: TGTGCCAGCTCACTTGCCCCTACAGGGGCGATGGCTGAAGCTTTCTTT
d_gene: NA; v_gene: TRBV27; j_gene: TRBJ1-1; abundance: once; CDR3aa: CASSSPLQSTEAFF; CDR3nt: TGTGCCAGCAGTTCCCCACTTCAATCCACTGAAGCTTTCTTT
d_gene: NA; v_gene: TRBV19; j_gene: TRBJ2-7; abundance: NA; CDR3aa: CASSTPTVPNEQYF; CDR3nt: TGTGCCAGTAGTACGCCGACAGTTCCTAACGAGCAGTACTTC
d_gene: NA; v_gene: TRBV18; j_gene: TRBJ2-7; abundance: NA; CDR3aa: CASSPATANYEQYF; CDR3nt: TGTGCCAGCTCACCCGCGACCGCGAACTACGAGCAGTACTTC
d_gene: NA; v_gene: TRBV10-3; j_gene: TRBJ2-3; abundance: NA; CDR3aa: CAISVADTQYF; CDR3nt: TGTGCCATCAGTGTAGCAGATACGCAGTATTTT
d_gene: TRBD1; v_gene: TRBV5-1; j_gene: TRBJ2-7; abundance: NA; CDR3aa: CASSFPPGQGDEQYF; CDR3nt: TGCGCCAGCAGCTTTCCGCCGGGACAGGGAGACGAGCAGTACTTC
d_gene: NA; v_gene: TRBV7-6; j_gene: TRBJ1-4; abundance: NA; CDR3aa: CATQQWLEKLFF; CDR3nt: TGTGCCACCCAACAATGGTTAGAAAAACTGTTTTTT
d_gene: TRBD1; v_gene: TRBV18; j_gene: TRBJ1-3; abundance: NA; CDR3aa: CASSTGQGESGNTIYF; CDR3nt: TGTGCCAGCTCAACAGGACAGGGAGAGTCTGGAAACACCATATATTTT